This T cell receptor beta chain derives from a study of shared clonotypes between healthy human individuals. Looking at the study overall: There were three CD4 naive, three CD4 memory, two CD8 naive and one CD8 memory plates per donor. Regarding the study as a whole: Among donors, the sharing of clonotypes was expected to be influenced by sequencing depth.

Repertoires were generated with immunoSEQ multiplex PCR, while TCRdb's copy carries only in-frame clones and drops some. The sample includes approximately 720,000 clones, 72% of them seen just once. Germline assignment: CDR1 SNHLY and CDR2 FYNNEI. The V end was cut by 3 bases, the J end by 1 base, with 10 bases between. This CDR3 contains 15 residues. Worth noting for this clone: The target antigen is unknown.

The receptor was isolated from a woman in her twenties or thirties in good health. The V and J genes are TRBV2 and TRBJ1-5; D is unresolved. The sequenced material came from memory CD4+ T cells sorted from blood. Subset described: CD45RA-negative fraction. CDR3 region: CASSDEEISNQPQHF. CDR3 DNA: TGTGCCAGCAGTGATGAAGAGATAAGCAATCAGCCCCAGCATTTT.